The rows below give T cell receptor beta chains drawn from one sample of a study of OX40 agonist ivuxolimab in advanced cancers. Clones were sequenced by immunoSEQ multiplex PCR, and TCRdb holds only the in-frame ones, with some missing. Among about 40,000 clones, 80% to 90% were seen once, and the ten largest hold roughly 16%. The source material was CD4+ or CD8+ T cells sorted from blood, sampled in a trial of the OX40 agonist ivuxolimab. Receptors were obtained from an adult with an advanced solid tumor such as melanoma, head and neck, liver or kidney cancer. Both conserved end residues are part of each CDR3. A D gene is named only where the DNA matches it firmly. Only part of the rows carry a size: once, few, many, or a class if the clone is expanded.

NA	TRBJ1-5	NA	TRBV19	CASNRPADSNQPQHF	TGTGCCAGTAACCGACCCGCAGATAGCAATCAGCCCCAGCATTTT
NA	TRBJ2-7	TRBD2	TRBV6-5	CASSYSSGSYEQYF	TGTGCCAGCAGTTACTCTAGCGGGTCCTACGAGCAGTACTTC
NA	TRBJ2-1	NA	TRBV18	CASSPFDPGSYNEQFF	TGTGCCAGCTCACCGTTCGACCCAGGGAGCTACAATGAGCAGTTCTTC
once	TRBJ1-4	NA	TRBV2	CASSEPRQSTNEKLFF	TGTGCCAGCAGTGAACCCCGACAATCAACTAATGAAAAACTGTTTTTT
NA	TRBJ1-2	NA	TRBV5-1	CASSLSGHLANYGYTF	TGCGCCAGCAGCTTGTCGGGACACCTAGCTAACTATGGCTACACCTTC
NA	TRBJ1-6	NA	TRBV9	CASNGGDNSPLHF	TGTGCCAGCAATGGGGGCGATAATTCACCCCTCCACTTT
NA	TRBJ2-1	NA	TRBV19	CASSPLVTSYNEQFF	TGTGCCAGTAGTCCCCTCGTAACCTCCTACAATGAGCAGTTCTTC
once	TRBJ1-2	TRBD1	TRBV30	CAWILRDRGYPAYGYTF	TGTGCCTGGATCCTCCGGGACAGGGGGTACCCTGCCTATGGCTACACCTTC
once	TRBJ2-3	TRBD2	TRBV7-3	CASSSLAGGSKDTQYF	TGTGCCAGCAGCTCACTAGCGGGAGGGAGTAAAGATACGCAGTATTTT
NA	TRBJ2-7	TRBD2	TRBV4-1	CASSQASGPYYEQYF	TGCGCCAGCAGCCAAGCTAGCGGGCCCTACTACGAGCAGTACTTC
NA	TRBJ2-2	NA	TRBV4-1	CASSQDQFGPPNTGELFF	TGCGCCAGCAGCCAAGATCAGTTCGGACCCCCCAACACCGGGGAGCTGTTTTTT
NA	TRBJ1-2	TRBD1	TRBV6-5	CASSLQGGGGGYTF	TGTGCCAGCAGTTTACAGGGGGGAGGAGGTGGCTACACCTTC
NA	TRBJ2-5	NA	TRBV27	CASRSPWARGASETQYF	TGTGCCAGCAGGTCCCCTTGGGCGAGGGGGGCCTCAGAGACCCAGTACTTC
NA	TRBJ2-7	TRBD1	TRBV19	CASKIGTGAYEQYF	TGTGCCAGTAAAATCGGGACAGGTGCCTACGAGCAGTACTTC
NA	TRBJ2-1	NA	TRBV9	CASSAIYPGSWEVPNEQFF	TGTGCCAGCAGCGCCATCTACCCGGGATCCTGGGAGGTTCCCAATGAGCAGTTCTTC
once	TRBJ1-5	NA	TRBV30	CAWSVGQGNQPQHF	TGTGCCTGGAGTGTCGGTCAGGGCAATCAGCCCCAGCATTTT
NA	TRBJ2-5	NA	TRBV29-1	CSEAQDWRGETQYF	TGCAGTGAGGCCCAGGATTGGAGGGGCGAGACCCAGTACTTC
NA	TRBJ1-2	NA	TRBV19	CASSIGGGSYGYTF	TGTGCCAGTAGTATAGGTGGGGGCTCCTATGGCTACACCTTC
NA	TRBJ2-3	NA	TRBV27	CASSLLGAPDTQYF	TGTGCCAGCAGTTTATTGGGGGCCCCAGATACGCAGTATTTT
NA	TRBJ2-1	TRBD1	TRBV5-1	CASSPTGWGNEQFF	TGCGCCAGCAGCCCGACAGGGTGGGGCAATGAGCAGTTCTTC
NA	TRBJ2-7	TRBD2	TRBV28	CASSPGLASHEQYF	TGTGCCAGCAGTCCGGGACTAGCGTCCCACGAGCAGTACTTC
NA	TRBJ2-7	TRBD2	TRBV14	CASSRYSGGTSYEQYF	TGTGCCAGCAGCCGATATAGCGGGGGAACATCCTACGAGCAGTACTTC
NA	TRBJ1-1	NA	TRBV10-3	CAISDNRALNTEAFF	TGTGCCATCAGTGACAACAGGGCCCTGAACACTGAAGCTTTCTTT
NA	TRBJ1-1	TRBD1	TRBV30	CAWTPGTGRTEAFF	TGTGCCTGGACTCCCGGGACAGGGAGGACTGAAGCTTTCTTT
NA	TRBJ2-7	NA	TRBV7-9	CASSWVPYEQYF	TGTGCCAGCAGCTGGGTACCCTACGAGCAGTACTTC
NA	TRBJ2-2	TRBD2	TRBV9	CASSTGTPYLAGGTGELFF	TGTGCCAGCAGTACCGGGACGCCCTACCTAGCGGGAGGGACCGGGGAGCTGTTTTTT
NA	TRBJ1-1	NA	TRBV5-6	CASTLNTEAFF	TGTGCCAGTACCTTGAACACTGAAGCTTTCTTT
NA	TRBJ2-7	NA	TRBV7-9	CASSPTALPYEQYF	TGTGCCAGCAGCCCGACGGCTCTCCCCTACGAGCAGTACTTC
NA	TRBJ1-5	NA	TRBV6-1	CASSEVAGATYISNQPQHF	TGTGCCAGCAGTGAGGTGGCAGGGGCTACTTATATTAGCAATCAGCCCCAGCATTTT
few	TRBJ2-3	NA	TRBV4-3	CASSQLAETRDTQYF	TGCGCCAGCAGCCAGTTAGCGGAGACGAGAGATACGCAGTATTTT
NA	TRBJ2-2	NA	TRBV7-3	CASSLAGTGELFF	TGTGCCAGCAGCTTAGCCGGGACCGGGGAGCTGTTTTTT
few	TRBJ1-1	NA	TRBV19	CASSIVENTEAFF	TGTGCCAGTAGTATAGTAGAGAACACTGAAGCTTTCTTT
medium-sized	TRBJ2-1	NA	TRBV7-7	CASSLFGGSFNEQFF	TGTGCCAGCAGCTTGTTCGGAGGTAGCTTCAATGAGCAGTTCTTC
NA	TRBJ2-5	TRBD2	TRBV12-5	CASGPGQRGSGETQYF	TGTGCTAGTGGACCCGGCCAGCGGGGGTCCGGGGAGACCCAGTACTTC
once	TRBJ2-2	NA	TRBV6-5	CASSPGYTGELFF	TGTGCCAGCAGCCCCGGGTACACCGGGGAGCTGTTTTTT
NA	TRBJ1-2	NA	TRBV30	CAWEDRTTNYGYTF	TGTGCCTGGGAAGACAGGACTACTAACTATGGCTACACCTTC
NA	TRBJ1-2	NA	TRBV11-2	CASSLRANYGYTF	TGTGCCAGCAGCTTACGGGCGAACTATGGCTACACCTTC
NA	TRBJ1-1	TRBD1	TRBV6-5	CASSRTGFTEAFF	TGTGCCAGCAGTCGGACAGGCTTTACTGAAGCTTTCTTT
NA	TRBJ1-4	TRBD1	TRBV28	CASSPDREVGEKLFF	TGTGCCAGCAGTCCCGACAGGGAGGTTGGAGAAAAACTGTTTTTT
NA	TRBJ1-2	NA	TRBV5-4	CASSRRGIGLGYGYTF	TGTGCCAGCAGCCGGCGGGGGATAGGGCTAGGCTATGGCTACACCTTC
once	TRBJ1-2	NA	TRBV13	CASSRGRGGSGYTF	TGTGCCAGCAGCCGAGGAAGGGGGGGTTCTGGCTACACCTTC
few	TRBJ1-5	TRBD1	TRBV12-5	CASGSTDSLDRQPQHF	TGTGCTAGTGGTTCCACGGACAGTCTGGACAGGCAGCCCCAGCATTTT
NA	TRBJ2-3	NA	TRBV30	CAWSTGRVDTQYF	TGTGCCTGGAGTACCGGACGGGTAGATACGCAGTATTTT
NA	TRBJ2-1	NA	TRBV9	CASSPRGGGYNEQFF	TGTGCCAGCAGCCCTCGCGGAGGGGGTTACAATGAGCAGTTCTTC
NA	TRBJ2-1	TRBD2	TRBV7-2	CASPSGRAYNEQFF	TGTGCCAGCCCGAGCGGGAGGGCCTACAATGAGCAGTTCTTC
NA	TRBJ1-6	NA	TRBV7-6	CASSLDPGGSSYNSPLHF	TGTGCCAGCAGCTTAGACCCCGGGGGGAGCTCCTATAATTCACCCCTCCACTTT
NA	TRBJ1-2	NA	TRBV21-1	CASSGGGSGGYTF	TGTGCCAGCAGCGGGGGGGGTAGTGGTGGCTACACCTTC
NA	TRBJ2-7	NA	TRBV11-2	CASSLWAGHMSSYEQYF	TGTGCCAGCAGCCTATGGGCGGGACACATGAGCTCCTACGAGCAGTACTTC
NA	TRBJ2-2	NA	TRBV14	CASTSAEGLNTGELFF	TGTGCCAGCACCTCGGCGGAGGGTTTGAACACCGGGGAGCTGTTTTTT
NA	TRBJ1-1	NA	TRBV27	CASSWLAMNTEAFF	TGTGCCAGCAGTTGGCTGGCCATGAACACTGAAGCTTTCTTT
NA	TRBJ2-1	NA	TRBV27	CASSLSVWQINEQFF	TGTGCCAGCAGTTTATCCGTGTGGCAGATCAATGAGCAGTTCTTC
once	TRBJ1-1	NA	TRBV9	CASSIFGEGLGTEAFF	TGTGCCAGCAGCATTTTTGGGGAGGGGTTGGGCACTGAAGCTTTCTTT
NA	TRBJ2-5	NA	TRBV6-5	CASGGVETQYF	TGTGCCAGCGGGGGAGTAGAGACCCAGTACTTC
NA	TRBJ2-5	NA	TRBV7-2	CASSLYSGGETQYF	TGTGCCAGCAGCTTATATTCGGGCGGGGAGACCCAGTACTTC